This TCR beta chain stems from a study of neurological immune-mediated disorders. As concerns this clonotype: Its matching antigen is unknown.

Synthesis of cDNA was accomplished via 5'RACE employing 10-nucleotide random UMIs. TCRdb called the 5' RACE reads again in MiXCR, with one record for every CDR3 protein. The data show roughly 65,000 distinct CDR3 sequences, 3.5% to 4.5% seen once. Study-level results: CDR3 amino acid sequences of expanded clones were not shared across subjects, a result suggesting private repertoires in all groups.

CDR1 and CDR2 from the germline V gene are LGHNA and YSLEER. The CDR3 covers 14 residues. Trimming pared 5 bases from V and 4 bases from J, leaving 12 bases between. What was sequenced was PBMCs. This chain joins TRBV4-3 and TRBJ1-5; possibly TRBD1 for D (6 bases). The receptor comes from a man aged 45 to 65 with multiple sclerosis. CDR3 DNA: TGCGCCAGCAGCAAACAGACAGGAAATCAGCCCCAGCATTTT. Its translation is CASSKQTGNQPQHF.